The TCR beta chain described here comes from a study of identical twins. The V end was cut by 1 base, the J end by 4 bases, with 13 bases between. Germline V gene sequence: CDR1 SGHAT, CDR2 FQNNGV. The CDR3 extends over 15 amino acids. In TCRdb, the 5' RACE reads were re-called with MiXCR into one record per CDR3 protein. This table has roughly 540,000 distinct CDR3 sequences, around 20% appearing once. This clonotype appeared a few times. These data were likewise used in another study, on T cells expressing NK-cell markers. That source adds: It was from sorted CD3+CD56+NKG2C+, CD3+CD56+NKG2C- and CD3+CD56-NKG2C+ T cells that TCR beta repertoires came.

V gene TRBV11-2 combines with J gene TRBJ1-2, with a weak D call TRBD1 (5 bases). The sample consisted of CD4+ T cells sorted from blood. The receptor comes from a woman under 30 in good health. The CDR3 loop is CASSLGGGRAYGYTF. The CDR3 DNA follows: TGTGCCAGCAGCTTAGGGGGAGGCAGGGCCTATGGCTACACCTTC.